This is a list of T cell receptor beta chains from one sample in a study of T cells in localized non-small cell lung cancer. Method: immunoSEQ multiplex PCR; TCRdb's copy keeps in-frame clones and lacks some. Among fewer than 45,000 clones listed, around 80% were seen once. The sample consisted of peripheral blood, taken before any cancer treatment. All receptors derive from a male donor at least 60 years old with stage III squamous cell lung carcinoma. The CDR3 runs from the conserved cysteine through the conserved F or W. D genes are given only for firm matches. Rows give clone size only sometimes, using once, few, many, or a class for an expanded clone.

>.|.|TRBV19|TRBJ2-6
TGTGCCAGTACTCCCTCTGGGGCCAACGTCCTGACTTTC
CASTPSGANVLTF
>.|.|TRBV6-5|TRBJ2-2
TGTGCCAGCCGGAGAGGGTTCACCGGGGAGCTGTTTTTT
CASRRGFTGELFF
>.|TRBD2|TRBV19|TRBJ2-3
TGTGCCAGTACCCTACTAGCGGGGGTGACTGGCACAGATACGCAGTATTTT
CASTLLAGVTGTDTQYF
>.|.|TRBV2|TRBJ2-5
TGTGCCTTTCGGGCCCAGGGAGGAGAGACCCAGTACTTC
CAFRAQGGETQYF
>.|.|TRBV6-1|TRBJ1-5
TGTGCCAGCAGTGAAGCGGGAGCAGGGAGCAATCAGCCCCAGCATTTT
CASSEAGAGSNQPQHF
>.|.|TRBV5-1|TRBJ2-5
TGCGCCAGCACCCTGGGCCTCGCCGAGGAGGCCCAGTACTTC
CASTLGLAEEAQYF
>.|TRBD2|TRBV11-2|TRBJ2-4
TGTGCCAGCAGCTTAGAAACGGGAGGGGCCAAAAACATTCAGTACTTC
CASSLETGGAKNIQYF
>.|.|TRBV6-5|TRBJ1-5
TGTGCCAGCAGGATCAGGGCCTATAGCAATCAGCCCCAGCATTTT
CASRIRAYSNQPQHF
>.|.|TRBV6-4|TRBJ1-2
TGTGCCAGTACAGGAGGAAATGGCTACACCTTC
CASTGGNGYTF
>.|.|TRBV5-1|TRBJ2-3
TGCGCCAGCAGCGTGGGGACTCGCGACACAGATACGCAGTATTTT
CASSVGTRDTDTQYF
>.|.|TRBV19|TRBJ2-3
TGTGCCAGTAGTCTAAATCCGGGGCTACCCACAGATACGCAGTATTTT
CASSLNPGLPTDTQYF
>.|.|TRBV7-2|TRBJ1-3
TGTGCCAGCAGCTTAGTCTCTGGAAACACCATATATTTT
CASSLVSGNTIYF
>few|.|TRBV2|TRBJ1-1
TGTGCCAGCAGTCTGATGAACACTGAAGCTTTCTTT
CASSLMNTEAFF
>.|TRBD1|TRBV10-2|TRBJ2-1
TGCGCCGTCACAGGGGACAATGAGCAGTTCTTC
CAVTGDNEQFF
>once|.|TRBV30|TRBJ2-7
TGTGCCTGGAGCGAGGGTTTCTCCTACGAGCAGTACTTC
CAWSEGFSYEQYF
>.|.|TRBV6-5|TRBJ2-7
TGTGCCAGCAGTTACTCAACTACTGGGTACTACGAGCAGTACTTC
CASSYSTTGYYEQYF
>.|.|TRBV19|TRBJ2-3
TGTGCCAGTAGTCCCATAGCGGACTTCACAGATACGCAGTATTTT
CASSPIADFTDTQYF
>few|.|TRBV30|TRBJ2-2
TGTGCCTGGAGTCCGAGGACAGCCGGGGAGCTGTTTTTT
CAWSPRTAGELFF
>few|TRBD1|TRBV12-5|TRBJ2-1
TGTGCTAGTGGTTTGTTCGACAGGGTCCATGAGCAGTTCTTC
CASGLFDRVHEQFF
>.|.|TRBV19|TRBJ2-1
TGTGCCAGTAGTTCCCCGACAGGTCCCCCCTACAATGAGCAGTTCTTC
CASSSPTGPPYNEQFF
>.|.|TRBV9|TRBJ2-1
TGTGCCAGCAGCGTAGCCGAGCGGAGGAGCTCCTACAATGAGCAGTTCTTC
CASSVAERRSSYNEQFF
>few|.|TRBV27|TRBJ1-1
TGTGCCAGCAGTTTCCTCCGGGCCAACACTGAAGCTTTCTTT
CASSFLRANTEAFF
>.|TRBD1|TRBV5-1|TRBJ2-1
TGCGCCAGCAGCCAGGGACAGGGAGGGAATGAGCAGTTCTTC
CASSQGQGGNEQFF
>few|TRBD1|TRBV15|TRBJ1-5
TGTGCCACCAGCAGAGATCCGACAGGGGGTCAGCCCCAGCATTTT
CATSRDPTGGQPQHF
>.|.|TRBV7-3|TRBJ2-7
TGTGCCAGCAGCCCCCCGGACCCCTGCGTCGGGGACTTC
CASSPPDPCVGDF
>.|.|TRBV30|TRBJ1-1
TGTGCCTGGAGTACGGGCAGGGCGAACACTGAAGCTTTCTTT
CAWSTGRANTEAFF
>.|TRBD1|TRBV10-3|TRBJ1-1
TGTGCCATCAGCCGAGGGGGCGCGGCCACTGAAGCTTTCTTT
CAISRGGAATEAFF
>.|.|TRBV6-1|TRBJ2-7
TGTGCCAGCAGTGAAAGGGCTCCGCGAGGGGAGCAGTACTTC
CASSERAPRGEQYF
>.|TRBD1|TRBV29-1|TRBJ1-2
TGCAGCGTCGCTCGGGACAGGGATAACTATGGCTACACCTTC
CSVARDRDNYGYTF
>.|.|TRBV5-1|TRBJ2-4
TGCGCCAGCAGCTTACAGGGTCAAAACATTCAGTACTTC
CASSLQGQNIQYF
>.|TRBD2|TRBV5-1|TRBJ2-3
TGCGCCAGCAGCTTAGCGGGGGATCGGACAGATACGCAGTATTTT
CASSLAGDRTDTQYF
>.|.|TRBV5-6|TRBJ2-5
TGTGCCAGCAGCTTGGACAGGGTACAAGAGACCCAGTACTTC
CASSLDRVQETQYF
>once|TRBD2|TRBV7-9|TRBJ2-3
TGTGCCAGCAGCCGGATAGCGGGACCCACAGATACGCAGTATTTT
CASSRIAGPTDTQYF